These T cell receptor beta chains were read from a single sample in a study of blood T cell repertoires in COVID-19. Clones were sequenced by immunoSEQ multiplex PCR, and TCRdb holds only the in-frame ones, with some missing. This sample has more than 150,000 clones, with 86% found just once. The material sequenced was peripheral blood. Every receptor here comes from an older man with active or convalescent COVID-19. Both conserved end residues are part of each CDR3. A D gene is named only where the DNA matches it firmly. A row's size may be missing; if present it is once, few, many or a size class.

abundance	v_gene	d_gene	j_gene	CDR3aa	CDR3nt
NA	TRBV29-1	NA	TRBJ2-7	CSVKAEGYEQYF	TGCAGCGTTAAGGCTGAGGGCTACGAGCAGTACTTC
few	TRBV7-2	NA	TRBJ1-5	CASSLGGGGNQPQHF	TGTGCCAGCAGCTTAGGGGGGGGAGGCAATCAGCCCCAGCATTTT
NA	TRBV2	NA	TRBJ1-4	CASSATGGKLFF	TGTGCCAGCAGCGCGACAGGCGGAAAACTGTTTTTT
NA	TRBV5-8	NA	TRBJ2-4	CASSPAGGSTKNIQYF	TGTGCCAGCAGCCCAGCGGGTGGCAGCACGAAAAACATTCAGTACTTC
NA	TRBV18	TRBD1	TRBJ2-7	CASSPGARGRFEQYF	TGTGCCAGCTCACCAGGGGCCAGGGGGCGCTTCGAGCAGTACTTC
once	TRBV24-1	NA	TRBJ2-2	CATRATNTGELFF	TGTGCCACCAGGGCAACGAACACCGGGGAGCTGTTTTTT
NA	TRBV19	TRBD1	TRBJ1-4	CASSIAGTATNEKLFF	TGTGCCAGTAGTATAGCGGGGACAGCAACTAATGAAAAACTGTTTTTT
few	TRBV6-6	TRBD2	TRBJ2-1	CASSPSGSSYNEQFF	TGTGCCAGCAGCCCCAGCGGGAGCTCCTACAATGAGCAGTTCTTC
few	TRBV6-2/TRBV6-3	TRBD1	TRBJ2-1	CASSYSGTGLYNEQFF	TGTGCCAGCAGTTACTCAGGGACAGGGCTCTACAATGAGCAGTTCTTC
few	TRBV7-2	TRBD1	TRBJ1-3	CASSRRDSGNTIYF	TGTGCCAGCAGCCGCCGGGACAGCGGAAACACCATATATTTT
NA	TRBV18	TRBD1	TRBJ1-5	CASSPRGQVNQPQHF	TGTGCCAGCTCACCACGGGGACAGGTGAATCAGCCCCAGCATTTT
NA	TRBV19	NA	TRBJ2-7	CASSMQGKKPAYEQYF	TGTGCCAGTAGTATGCAGGGCAAAAAACCCGCCTACGAGCAGTACTTC
NA	TRBV4-1	TRBD2	TRBJ2-5	CASSHLSRGSGPQETQYF	TGCGCCAGCAGCCACCTCTCCCGGGGTAGCGGGCCCCAAGAGACCCAGTACTTC
NA	TRBV7-2	TRBD1	TRBJ2-7	CASSFPGQGFSYEQYF	TGTGCCAGCAGCTTCCCGGGACAGGGTTTCTCCTACGAGCAGTACTTC
NA	TRBV11-2	NA	TRBJ1-1	CASSLVVGAEAFF	TGTGCCAGCAGCTTAGTTGTAGGGGCTGAAGCTTTCTTT
NA	TRBV30	TRBD1	TRBJ2-7	CAWRSRGTGVYEQYF	TGTGCCTGGAGGTCACGGGGGACAGGGGTATACGAGCAGTACTTC
NA	TRBV7-3	NA	TRBJ2-1	CASSLRGNDEQFF	TGTGCCAGCAGCTTAAGGGGCAACGACGAGCAGTTCTTC
few	TRBV9	TRBD1	TRBJ2-5	CASSVDRGRETQYF	TGTGCCAGCAGCGTCGACAGGGGAAGGGAGACCCAGTACTTC
NA	TRBV6-1	TRBD1	TRBJ1-5	CASSDIGQGVFQPQHF	TGTGCCAGCAGTGATATCGGACAGGGGGTGTTTCAGCCCCAGCATTTT
NA	TRBV28	NA	TRBJ1-2	CASSLTANYGYTF	TGTGCCAGCAGCCTTACGGCTAACTATGGCTACACCTTC
NA	TRBV7-2	NA	TRBJ1-2	CASSMAARVYGYTF	TGTGCCAGCAGCATGGCCGCCAGGGTCTATGGCTACACCTTC
NA	TRBV27	NA	TRBJ2-7	CASSLSGQYNYEQYF	TGTGCCAGCAGTTTATCAGGACAGTACAACTACGAGCAGTACTTC